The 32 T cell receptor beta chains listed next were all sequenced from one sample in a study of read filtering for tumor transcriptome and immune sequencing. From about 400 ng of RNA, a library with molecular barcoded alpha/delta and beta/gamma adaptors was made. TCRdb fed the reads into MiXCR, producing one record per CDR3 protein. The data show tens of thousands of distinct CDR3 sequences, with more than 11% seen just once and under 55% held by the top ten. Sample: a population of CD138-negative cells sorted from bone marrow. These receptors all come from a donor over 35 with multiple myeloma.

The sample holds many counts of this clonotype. CDR3 sequence: CASSQEQGPETQYF. CDR3 nucleotides: TGCGCCAGCAGCCAAGAGCAGGGGCCAGAGACCCAGTACTTC. V usage is TRBV4-3 and J usage is TRBJ2-5, with D possibly TRBD1 on 6 matching bases. The CDR3 covers 14 residues. The germline gives CDR1 LGHNA, CDR2 YSLEER. Trimming cost V 0 bases and J 4 bases, with 9 bases left between them.

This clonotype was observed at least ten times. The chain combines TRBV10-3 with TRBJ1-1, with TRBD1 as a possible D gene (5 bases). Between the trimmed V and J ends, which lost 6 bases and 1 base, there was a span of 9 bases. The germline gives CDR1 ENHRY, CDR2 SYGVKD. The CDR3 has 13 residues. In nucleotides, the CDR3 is TGTGCCATCAGCCTTGGGACGAACACTGAAGCTTTCTTT. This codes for CAISLGTNTEAFF.

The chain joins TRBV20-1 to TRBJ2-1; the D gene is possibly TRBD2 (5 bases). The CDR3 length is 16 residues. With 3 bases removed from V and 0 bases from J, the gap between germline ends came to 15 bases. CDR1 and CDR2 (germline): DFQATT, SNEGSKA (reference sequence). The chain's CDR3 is CSASDVAGSSYNEQFF. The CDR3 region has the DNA TGCAGTGCTAGTGACGTCGCGGGTAGCTCCTACAATGAGCAGTTCTTC.

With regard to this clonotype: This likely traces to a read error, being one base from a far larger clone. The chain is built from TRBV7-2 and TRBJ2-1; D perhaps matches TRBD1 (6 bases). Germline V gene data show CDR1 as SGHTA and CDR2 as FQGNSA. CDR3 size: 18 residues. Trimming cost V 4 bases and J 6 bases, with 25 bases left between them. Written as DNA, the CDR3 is TGTGCCAGCAGCTCACTAGGAGGAGTGGGGGCCCTTGGCAATGAGCAGTTCTTC. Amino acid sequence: CASSSLGGVGALGNEQFF.

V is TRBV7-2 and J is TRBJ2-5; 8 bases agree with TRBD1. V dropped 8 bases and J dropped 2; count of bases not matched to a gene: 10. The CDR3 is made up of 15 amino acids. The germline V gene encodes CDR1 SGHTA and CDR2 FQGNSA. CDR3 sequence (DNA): TGTGCCAGCGGACGCCAGGGGGCAGGGCAAGAGACCCAGTACTTC. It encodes CASGRQGAGQETQYF.

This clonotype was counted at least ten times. The CDR3 sequence: CASSYYRAGRDSPGKTQYF. The CDR3 DNA sequence: TGTGCCAGCAGTTACTATCGAGCGGGCCGGGACAGCCCAGGGAAGACCCAGTACTTC. The chain recombines TRBV6-5 with TRBJ2-5, with D tentatively TRBD1 (7 bases). With 1 base removed from V and 6 bases from J, the gap between germline ends came to 27 bases. Germline loops: CDR1 MNHEY, CDR2 SVGAGI. The CDR3 loop spans 19 amino acids.

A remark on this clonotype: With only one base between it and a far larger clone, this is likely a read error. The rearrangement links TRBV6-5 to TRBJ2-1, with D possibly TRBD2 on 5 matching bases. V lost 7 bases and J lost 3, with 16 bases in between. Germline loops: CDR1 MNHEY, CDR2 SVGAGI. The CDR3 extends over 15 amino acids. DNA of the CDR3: TGTGCCAGCATCCCCGAGCGGAAGGTCTACAATGAGCAGTTCTTC. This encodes CASIPERKVYNEQFF.

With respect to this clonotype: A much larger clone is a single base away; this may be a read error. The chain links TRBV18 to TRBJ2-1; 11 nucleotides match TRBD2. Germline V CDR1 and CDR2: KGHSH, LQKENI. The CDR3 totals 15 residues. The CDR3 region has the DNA TGTGCCAGCTCACCTAGCGGGAGGGTGTACAGTGAGCAGTTCTTC. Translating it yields CASSPSGRVYSEQFF.

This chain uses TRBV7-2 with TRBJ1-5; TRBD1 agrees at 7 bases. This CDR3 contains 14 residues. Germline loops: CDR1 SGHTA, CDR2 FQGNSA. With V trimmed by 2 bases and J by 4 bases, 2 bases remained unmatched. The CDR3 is CASSLQDRNQPQHF. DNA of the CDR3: TGTGCCAGCAGCTTACAGGACAGGAATCAGCCCCAGCATTTT.

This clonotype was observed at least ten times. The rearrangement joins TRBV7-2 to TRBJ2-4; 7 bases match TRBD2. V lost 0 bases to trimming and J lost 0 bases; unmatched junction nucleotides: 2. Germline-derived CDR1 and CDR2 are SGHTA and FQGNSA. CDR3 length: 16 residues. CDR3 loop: CASSLAGGSAKNIQYF. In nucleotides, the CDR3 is TGTGCCAGCAGCTTAGCGGGAGGGTCAGCCAAAAACATTCAGTACTTC.

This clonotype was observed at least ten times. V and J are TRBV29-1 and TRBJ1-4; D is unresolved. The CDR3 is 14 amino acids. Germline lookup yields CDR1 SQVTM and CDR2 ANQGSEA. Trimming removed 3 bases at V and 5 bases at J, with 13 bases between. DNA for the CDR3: TGCAGCGTTGACCTGGGGTTGATGAATGAAAAACTGTTTTTT. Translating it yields CSVDLGLMNEKLFF.

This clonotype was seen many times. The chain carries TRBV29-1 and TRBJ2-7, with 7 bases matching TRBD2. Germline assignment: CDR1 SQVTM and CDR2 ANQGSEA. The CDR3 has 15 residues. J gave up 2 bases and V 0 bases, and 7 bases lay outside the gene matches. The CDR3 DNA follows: TGCAGCGTTGAAGATTCGGCTAGCGGAACCTACGAGCAGTACTTC. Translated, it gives CSVEDSASGTYEQYF.

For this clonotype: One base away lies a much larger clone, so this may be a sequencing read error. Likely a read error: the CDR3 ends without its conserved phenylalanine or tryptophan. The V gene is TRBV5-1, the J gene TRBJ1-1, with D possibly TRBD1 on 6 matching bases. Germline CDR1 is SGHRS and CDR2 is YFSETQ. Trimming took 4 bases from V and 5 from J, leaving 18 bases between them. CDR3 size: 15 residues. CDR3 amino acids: CASSVDSSGGTEAFS. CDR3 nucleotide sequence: TGCGCCAGCAGCGTGGACAGTTCGGGAGGAACTGAAGCTTTCTCT.

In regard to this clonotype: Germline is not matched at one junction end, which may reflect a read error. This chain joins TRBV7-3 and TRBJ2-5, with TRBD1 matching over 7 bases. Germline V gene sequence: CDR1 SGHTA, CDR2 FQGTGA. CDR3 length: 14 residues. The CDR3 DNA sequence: TGTGCCAGCAGGACTGGGACAGACCAAGAGACCCAGGACTTC. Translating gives CASRTGTDQETQDF.

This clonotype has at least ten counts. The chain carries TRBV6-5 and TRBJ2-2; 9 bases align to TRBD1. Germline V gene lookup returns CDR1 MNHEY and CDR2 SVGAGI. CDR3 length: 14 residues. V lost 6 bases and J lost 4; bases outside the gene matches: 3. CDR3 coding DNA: TGTGCCAGCAGACAACAGGGGGCCACCGGGGAGCTGTTTTTT. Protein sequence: CASRQQGATGELFF.

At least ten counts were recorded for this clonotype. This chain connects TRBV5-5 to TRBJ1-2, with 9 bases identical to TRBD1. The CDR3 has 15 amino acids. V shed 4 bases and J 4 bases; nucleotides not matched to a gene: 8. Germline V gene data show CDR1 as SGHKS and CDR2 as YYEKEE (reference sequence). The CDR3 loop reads CASSPGQGGPYGYTF. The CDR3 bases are TGTGCCAGCAGCCCGGGACAGGGAGGGCCCTATGGCTACACCTTC.

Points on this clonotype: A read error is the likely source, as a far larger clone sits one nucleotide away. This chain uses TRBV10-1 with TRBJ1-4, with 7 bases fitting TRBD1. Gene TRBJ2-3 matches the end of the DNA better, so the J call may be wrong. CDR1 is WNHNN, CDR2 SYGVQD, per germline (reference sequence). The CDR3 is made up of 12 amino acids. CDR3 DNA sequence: TGCGCCAGCAGTGCCCGACAGGGTAGGCAGTATTTT. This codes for CASSARQGRQYF.

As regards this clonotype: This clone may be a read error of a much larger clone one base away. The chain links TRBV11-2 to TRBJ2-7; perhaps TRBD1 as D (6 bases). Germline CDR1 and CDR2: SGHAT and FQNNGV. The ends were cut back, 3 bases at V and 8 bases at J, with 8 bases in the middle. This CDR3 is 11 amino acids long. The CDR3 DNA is TGTGCCAGCAGCTTGAGGGACAAGCAGTACTTC. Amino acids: CASSLRDKQYF.

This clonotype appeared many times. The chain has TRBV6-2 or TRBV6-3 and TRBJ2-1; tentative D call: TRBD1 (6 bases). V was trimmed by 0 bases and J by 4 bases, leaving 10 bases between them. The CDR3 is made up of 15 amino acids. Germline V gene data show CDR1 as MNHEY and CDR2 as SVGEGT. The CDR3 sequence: CASSYSAGAYNEQFF. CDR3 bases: TGTGCCAGCAGTTACTCAGCAGGGGCGTACAATGAGCAGTTCTTC.

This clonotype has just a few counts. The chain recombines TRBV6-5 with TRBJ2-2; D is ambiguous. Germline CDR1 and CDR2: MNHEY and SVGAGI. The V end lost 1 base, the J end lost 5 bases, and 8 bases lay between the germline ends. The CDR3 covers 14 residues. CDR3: CASSYFSATGELFF. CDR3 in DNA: TGTGCCAGCAGTTACTTTAGTGCGACCGGGGAGCTGTTTTTT.

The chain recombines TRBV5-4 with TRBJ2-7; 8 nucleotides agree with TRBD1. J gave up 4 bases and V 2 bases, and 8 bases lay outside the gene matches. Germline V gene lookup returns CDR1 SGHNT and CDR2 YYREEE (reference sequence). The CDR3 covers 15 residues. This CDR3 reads CASSFATGGRYEQYF. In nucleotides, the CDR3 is TGTGCCAGCAGCTTCGCTACAGGGGGAAGGTACGAGCAGTACTTC.

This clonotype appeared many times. CDR3 region: CASSYYGPNEQFF. The CDR3 coding sequence is TGTGCCAGCAGTTACTATGGGCCTAATGAGCAGTTCTTC. The V call is TRBV6-2 or TRBV6-3, the J call TRBJ2-1, with unresolved D. Germline lookup yields CDR1 MNHEY and CDR2 SVGEGT. Trimming took 1 base from V and 7 from J, leaving 8 bases between them. The CDR3 loop spans 13 amino acids.

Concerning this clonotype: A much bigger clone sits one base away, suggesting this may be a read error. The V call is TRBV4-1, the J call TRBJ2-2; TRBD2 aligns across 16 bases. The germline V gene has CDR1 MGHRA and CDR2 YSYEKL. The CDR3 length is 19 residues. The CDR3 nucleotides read TGCGCCGGCAGCCAACCGGGACTAGCGGGAGGGGCGAACACCGGGGAGCTGTTTTTT. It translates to CAGSQPGLAGGANTGELFF.

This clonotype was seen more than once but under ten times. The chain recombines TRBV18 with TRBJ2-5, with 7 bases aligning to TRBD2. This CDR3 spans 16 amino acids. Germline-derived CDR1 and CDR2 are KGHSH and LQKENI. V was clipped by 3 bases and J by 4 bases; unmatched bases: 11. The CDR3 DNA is TGTGCCAGCTCACCTTTACCCCTAGCGGCTGGAGAGACCCAGTACTTC. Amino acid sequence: CASSPLPLAAGETQYF.

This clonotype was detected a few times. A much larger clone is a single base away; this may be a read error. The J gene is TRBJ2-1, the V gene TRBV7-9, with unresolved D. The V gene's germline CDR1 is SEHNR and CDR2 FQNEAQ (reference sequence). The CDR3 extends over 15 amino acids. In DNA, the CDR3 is TGTGCCAGCAGCTTAAGCCACAACTCCTACAATGGGCAGTTCTTC. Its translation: CASSLSHNSYNGQFF.

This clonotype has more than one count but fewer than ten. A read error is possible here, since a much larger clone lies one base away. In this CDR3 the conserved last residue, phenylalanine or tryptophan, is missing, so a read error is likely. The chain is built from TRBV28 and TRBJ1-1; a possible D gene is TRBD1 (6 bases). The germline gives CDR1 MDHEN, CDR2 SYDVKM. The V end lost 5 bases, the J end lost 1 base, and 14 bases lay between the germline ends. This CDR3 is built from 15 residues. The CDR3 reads CASSPSTGENTEAFL. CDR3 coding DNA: TGTGCCAGCAGTCCCTCGACAGGAGAGAACACTGAAGCTTTCCTT.

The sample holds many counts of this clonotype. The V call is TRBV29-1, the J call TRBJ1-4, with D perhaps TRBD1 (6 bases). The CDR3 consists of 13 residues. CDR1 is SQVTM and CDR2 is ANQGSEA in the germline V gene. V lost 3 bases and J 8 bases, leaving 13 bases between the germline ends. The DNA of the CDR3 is TGCAGCGTTGAGCCCAGGGGCGCCGAAAAACTGTTTTTT. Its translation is CSVEPRGAEKLFF.

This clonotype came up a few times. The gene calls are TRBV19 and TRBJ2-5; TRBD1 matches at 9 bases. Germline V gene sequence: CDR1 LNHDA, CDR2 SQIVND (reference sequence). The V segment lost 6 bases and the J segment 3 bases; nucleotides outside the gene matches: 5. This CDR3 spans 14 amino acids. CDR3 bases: TGTGCCAGTAGGCCTGGGACAGGGAAAGAGACCCAGTACTTC. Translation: CASRPGTGKETQYF. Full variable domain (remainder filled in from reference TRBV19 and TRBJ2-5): DGGITQSPKYLFRKEGQNVTLSCEQNLNHDAMYWYRQDPGQGLRLIYYSQIVNDFQKGDIAEGYSVSREKKESFPLTVTSAQKNPTAFYLCASRPGTGKETQYFGPGTRLLVL.

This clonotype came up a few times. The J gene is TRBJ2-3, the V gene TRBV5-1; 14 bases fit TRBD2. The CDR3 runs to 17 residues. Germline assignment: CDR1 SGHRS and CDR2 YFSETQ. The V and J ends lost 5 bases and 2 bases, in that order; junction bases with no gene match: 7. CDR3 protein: CASRRLAGGQITDTQYF. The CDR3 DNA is TGCGCCAGCAGGCGACTAGCGGGAGGGCAGATCACAGATACGCAGTATTTT.

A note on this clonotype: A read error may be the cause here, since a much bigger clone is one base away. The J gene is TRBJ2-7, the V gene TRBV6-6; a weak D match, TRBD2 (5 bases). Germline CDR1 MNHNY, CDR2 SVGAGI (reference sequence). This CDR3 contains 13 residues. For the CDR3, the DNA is TGTGCCGGCAGTTACTTGGGAGACTACGAGCAGTACTTC. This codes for CAGSYLGDYEQYF.

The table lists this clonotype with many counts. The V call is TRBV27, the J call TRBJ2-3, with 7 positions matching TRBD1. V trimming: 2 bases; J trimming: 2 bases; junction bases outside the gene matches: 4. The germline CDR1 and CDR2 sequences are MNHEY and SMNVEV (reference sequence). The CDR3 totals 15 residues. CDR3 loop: CASSLLGQTTDTQYF. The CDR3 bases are TGTGCCAGCAGTTTACTGGGACAGACCACAGATACGCAGTATTTT.

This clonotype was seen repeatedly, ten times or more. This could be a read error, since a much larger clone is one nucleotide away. The DNA of the CDR3 is TGTGCCAGCAGCCAATCCTACGAGCAGTACTTC. Encoded protein: CASSQSYEQYF. The V call is TRBV28, the J call TRBJ2-7; D remains unclear. This CDR3 spans 11 amino acids. Germline V gene lookup returns CDR1 MDHEN and CDR2 SYDVKM. V was pared by 6 bases and J by 1 base, with 4 bases between.